These T cell receptor beta chains were read from a single sample in a study of early T cells in non-severe SARS-CoV-2 infection. MiXCR, run by TCRdb on the 5' RACE reads, gives a single entry per CDR3 protein. The data hold tens of thousands of distinct CDR3 sequences, with under 7.5% observed a single time. Sequencing was performed on whole blood. These TCRs come from an adult who was a healthcare worker with PCR-confirmed SARS-CoV-2 infection or an uninfected control (not recorded which). Each CDR3 is given with its conserved first and last residue. A D gene is named only where the DNA matches it firmly. A clone size is listed for some rows: how often the clone was seen (once, few, many), or a class if it is expanded.

abundance	v_gene	d_gene	j_gene	CDR3aa	CDR3nt
many	TRBV6-6	TRBD1	TRBJ1-4	CASSSGTGDEKLFF	TGTGCCAGCAGTTCAGGGACAGGGGACGAAAAACTGTTTTTT
many	TRBV30	TRBD1	TRBJ1-5	CAWSSGTVDNQQF	TGTGCCTGGAGCTCCGGGACAGTGGATAACCAGCAGTTT
.	TRBV2	TRBD1	TRBJ1-4	CASRDRRTTNEKLFF	TGTGCCAGCAGGGACAGGAGAACAACTAATGAAAAACTGTTTTTT
.	TRBV12-3/TRBV12-4	.	TRBJ2-7	CASSLEGGYEQYF	TGTGCCAGCAGTTTAGAAGGGGGCTACGAGCAGTACTTC
.	TRBV2	.	TRBJ2-2	CAGSESRDIGELFF	TGTGCCGGCAGTGAATCACGGGATATCGGGGAGCTGTTTTTT
many	TRBV4-3	TRBD1	TRBJ2-1	CASSQFGTAEQFF	TGCGCCAGCAGCCAATTTGGGACAGCCGAGCAGTTCTTC
.	TRBV14	.	TRBJ1-5	CASSRGGNQPQHF	TGTGCCAGCAGCCGGGGGGGCAATCAGCCCCAGCATTTT
many	TRBV4-3	TRBD2	TRBJ2-3	CASSQDSNSGRIPPDTQYF	TGCGCCAGCAGCCAAGATTCGAATAGCGGGCGAATCCCTCCAGATACGCAGTATTTT
few	TRBV4-3	.	TRBJ2-3	CACSRTYGQYTDTQYF	TGCGCCTGCAGCCGGACTTACGGGCAATACACAGATACGCAGTATTTT
.	TRBV4-2	TRBD1	TRBJ2-2	CASRKQGDTGELFF	TGTGCCAGCAGGAAGCAGGGGGACACCGGGGAGCTGTTTTTT
many	TRBV28	.	TRBJ2-1	CASSSIGGRYNEQFF	TGTGCCAGCAGTTCAATCGGGGGACGGTACAATGAGCAGTTCTTC
.	TRBV7-2	.	TRBJ2-3	CASSLLPSVSTDTQYF	TGTGCCAGCAGCTTACTCCCTAGCGTCAGCACAGATACGCAGTATTTT
.	TRBV11-1	TRBD2	TRBJ2-3	CASSLWTSGGPDTQYF	TGTGCCAGCAGCCTCTGGACTAGCGGGGGCCCAGATACGCAGTATTTT
.	TRBV20-1	.	TRBJ2-7	CSARSVNYYEQHF	TGTAGTGCTAGATCGGTGAATTACTACGAGCAGCACTTC
many	TRBV7-9	TRBD2	TRBJ2-1	CASSISGGAYNEQFF	TGTGCCAGCAGCATAAGCGGGGGGGCCTACAATGAGCAGTTCTTC
.	TRBV5-6	.	TRBJ1-2	CASSLGRRGEDYGYTF	TGTGCCAGCAGCTTGGGGCGGAGGGGCGAGGACTATGGCTACACCTTC
many	TRBV7-9	.	TRBJ2-7	CASSSLGTEDQYF	TGTGCCAGCAGCTCGTTAGGGACGGAAGACCAGTACTTC
few	TRBV10-2	.	TRBJ1-1	CASRGRQNTEAFF	TGCGCCAGCAGGGGACGGCAGAACACTGAAGCTTTCTTT
.	TRBV12-3/TRBV12-4	TRBD1	TRBJ2-3	CASSLTGVQDTQYF	TGTGCCAGCAGTTTGACAGGGGTACAAGATACGCAGTATTTT
few	TRBV6-1	.	TRBJ1-1	CASSAGRDRGAFF	TGTGCCAGCAGTGCGGGCAGGGATAGAGGAGCTTTCTTT
many	TRBV27	.	TRBJ2-2	CASSSGEGELFF	TGTGCCAGCAGCTCAGGGGAGGGGGAGCTGTTTTTT
medium-sized	TRBV7-8	.	TRBJ2-3	CASSVGVALDTQYF	TGTGCCAGCAGCGTTGGGGTTGCTTTAGATACGCAGTATTTT
.	TRBV18	.	TRBJ1-6	CASSRDVRDSPLHF	TGTGCCAGCTCACGGGACGTTAGGGATTCACCCCTCCACTTT
many	TRBV7-9	.	TRBJ1-6	CASSLVGSPLHF	TGTGCCAGCAGCTTAGTTGGTTCACCCCTCCACTTT
few	TRBV12-3/TRBV12-4	.	TRBJ1-5	CASSPILTEGDQPQHF	TGTGCCAGCAGCCCGATTTTGACCGAGGGGGATCAGCCCCAGCATTTT
.	TRBV28	TRBD2	TRBJ2-1	CASSLTGGNNEQFF	TGTGCCAGCAGTTTAACGGGGGGGAACAATGAGCAGTTCTTC
many	TRBV5-4	TRBD2	TRBJ2-1	CASSNPGLASYEQFF	TGTGCCAGCAGCAATCCGGGACTAGCGTCTTATGAGCAGTTCTTC
.	TRBV28	TRBD1	TRBJ2-1	CASSILQGKGSDEQFF	TGTGCTAGCAGTATCCTACAGGGGAAGGGCTCGGATGAGCAGTTCTTC
many	TRBV29-1	.	TRBJ2-4	CSVEEAGTAKNIQYF	TGCAGCGTTGAAGAGGCAGGGACAGCCAAAAACATTCAGTACTTC
many	TRBV7-8	.	TRBJ2-1	CASSLGGPKTYNEQFF	TGTGCCAGCAGCTTAGGAGGCCCCAAGACGTACAATGAGCAGTTCTTC
many	TRBV20-1	.	TRBJ1-4	CSAALPTGNFGKLFF	TGCAGTGCTGCCCTACCTACAGGGAACTTCGGAAAACTGTTTTTT
many	TRBV15	.	TRBJ2-7	CATSRELVNYEQYF	TGTGCCACCAGCAGAGAGTTGGTGAACTACGAGCAGTACTTC
many	TRBV11-2	.	TRBJ2-1	CASSLETVADEQFF	TGTGCCAGCAGCTTAGAAACCGTTGCCGATGAGCAGTTCTTC
.	TRBV7-9	.	TRBJ1-2	CASSLAGGGRGYGYTF	TGTGCCAGCAGCTTAGCCGGCGGGGGTCGCGGCTATGGCTACACCTTC
many	TRBV5-4	.	TRBJ1-2	CASSLASGQNAYGYTF	TGTGCCAGCAGCTTGGCCAGCGGGCAGAATGCTTATGGCTACACCTTC
many	TRBV19	TRBD1	TRBJ1-1	CASIPTGRGMGTEAFF	TGTGCCAGTATCCCGACAGGGCGAGGAATGGGAACTGAAGCTTTCTTT
.	TRBV27	.	TRBJ1-5	CASREDGTVRNQPQHF	TGTGCCAGCAGAGAGGATGGGACGGTTCGCAATCAGCCCCAGCATTTT
many	TRBV19	.	TRBJ1-1	CASSIDGRLNTEAFF	TGTGCCAGTAGTATAGATGGCAGATTGAACACTGAAGCTTTCTTT